This T cell receptor beta chain was captured in a study of T-cell reconstitution after alpha-beta-depleted transplantation in children. This clonotype was detected ten times or more. TCRbeta library construction was performed incorporating unique molecular identifiers. TCRdb re-called the PCR reads through MiXCR, storing one row per CDR3 protein. The sample consists of hundreds of thousands of distinct CDR3 sequences, about an eighth of them appearing once. The CDR3 has 15 residues. Between the trimmed V and J ends, which lost 4 bases and 7 bases, there was a span of 17 bases. This TCR derives from a human donor who donated a stem cell graft to a child with combined immunodeficiency. J is TRBJ2-4 and V is TRBV12-3 or TRBV12-4; D gene unclear. Source: PBMCs from the stem cell graft donor, taken from the stem cell graft. The CDR3 DNA follows: TGTGCCAGCAGTTCAACCTATGACGTTGGGAACATTCAGTACTTC. Protein product: CASSSTYDVGNIQYF.